These 20 T cell receptor beta chains were sequenced from one sample in a study of control samples from healthy donors and cancer patients. Assay: immunoSEQ multiplex PCR; the TCRdb copy retains only in-frame clones and omits some. The sample holds approximately 150,000 clones, approximately 93% seen once. Sequenced: blood. The receptors were gathered from a young man in good health.

The V call is TRBV27, the J call TRBJ1-1, with TRBD1 as a possible D gene (6 bases). This CDR3 is built from 14 residues. CDR1 and CDR2 (germline): MNHEY, SMNVEV (reference sequence). V lost 0 bases and J 4 bases, leaving 9 bases between the germline ends. The CDR3 nucleotides are TGTGCCAGCAGTTTATCCCGGGGGCGCACTGAAGCTTTCTTT. Protein product: CASSLSRGRTEAFF.

The chain employs TRBV5-4 and TRBJ1-2; TRBD1 might be the D (6 bases). V was shortened by 4 bases and J by 4 bases, with 20 bases between the two germline ends. This CDR3 comprises 16 residues. From germline, CDR1 is SGHNT and CDR2 YYREEE (reference sequence). For the CDR3, the DNA is TGTGCCAGCAGCGCAGGGGTCACAGGTTACCCCTATGGCTACACCTTC. This gives the protein CASSAGVTGYPYGYTF.

The table lists this clone with a few counts. V and J are TRBV5-1 and TRBJ1-4, with D tentatively TRBD1 (5 bases). The V gene's germline CDR1 is SGHRS and CDR2 YFSETQ. V gave up 4 bases and J gave up 3 bases, with 16 bases separating them. This CDR3 has 16 amino acids. The CDR3 nucleotides read TGCGCCAGCAGCCTACAGAACAGGAGGGCTAATGAAAAACTGTTTTTT. Translated: CASSLQNRRANEKLFF.

This chain joins TRBV9 and TRBJ2-3, with D perhaps TRBD2 (6 bases). V lost 3 bases and J lost 7, with 12 bases in between. In germline, CDR1 is SGDLS, CDR2 YYNGEE. The CDR3 loop spans 13 amino acids. In nucleotides, the CDR3 is TGTGCCAGCAGCGCGGGGGACGTGAATACGCAGTATTTT. This sequence encodes CASSAGDVNTQYF.

V usage is TRBV16 and J usage is TRBJ1-1; D gene uncertain. Per germline, CDR1 KGHSY and CDR2 FQNENV. Trimming pared 8 bases from V and 5 bases from J, leaving 15 bases between. The CDR3 extends over 13 amino acids. The CDR3 sequence is CASGKGIPTEAFF. The CDR3, as DNA: TGTGCCAGCGGGAAGGGAATCCCAACTGAAGCTTTCTTT. The whole variable domain, remainder taken from reference TRBV16 and TRBJ1-1, is GEEVAQTPKHLVRGEGQKAKLYCAPIKGHSYVFWYQQVLKNEFKFLISFQNENVFDETGMPKERFSAKCLPNSPCSLEIQATKLEDSAVYFCASGKGIPTEAFFGQGTRLTVV.

The rearrangement joins TRBV4-1 to TRBJ2-1; TRBD2 matches 7 bases. J lost 0 bases, V lost 3 bases, and 11 bases had no gene match. Germline CDR1 is MGHRA and CDR2 is YSYEKL. The CDR3 contains 18 residues. CDR3 sequence reads: CASSHLTGAGSSYNEQFF. The DNA for the CDR3 is TGCGCCAGCAGCCACCTTACAGGAGCGGGGAGCTCCTACAATGAGCAGTTCTTC.

This clone showed up just a few times. The genes are TRBV28 and TRBJ1-5; no reliable D call. Germline V gene sequence: CDR1 MDHEN, CDR2 SYDVKM. The CDR3 runs to 13 residues. Trimming shortened V by 2 bases and J by 5 bases, and 7 bases separated the two germline ends. The CDR3 nucleotides read TGTGCCAGCAGTTTAGAAGCCTATCAGCCCCAGCATTTT. Translated, it gives CASSLEAYQPQHF.

The chain is built from TRBV4-1 and TRBJ2-5; 11 bases match TRBD2. The CDR3 loop spans 18 amino acids. In germline, CDR1 is MGHRA, CDR2 YSYEKL. The junction had 14 bases not matched to a gene; V was cut back by 1 base and J by 7 bases. The CDR3 loop reads CASSQGAGTSGQWGTQYF. CDR3 sequence (DNA): TGCGCCAGCAGCCAAGGAGCCGGGACTAGCGGACAGTGGGGGACCCAGTACTTC.

The CDR3 DNA follows: TGTGCCAGTAGTATAAATCCCGGCGGGGTCCGTGGCTACACCTTC. It specifies CASSINPGGVRGYTF. This chain uses TRBV19 with TRBJ1-2, with D unclear. The germline CDR1 and CDR2 sequences are LNHDA and SQIVND (reference sequence). There are 15 residues in the CDR3. The V gene lost 2 bases and the J gene lost 7 bases, with 17 bases spanning the gap.

The gene calls are TRBV6-2 or TRBV6-3 and TRBJ1-2, with D unresolved. Germline V gene sequence: CDR1 MNHEY, CDR2 SVGEGT. The CDR3 is 14 amino acids. Trimming pared 2 bases from V and 1 base from J, leaving 8 bases between. CDR3 amino acids: CASSYIMRNYGYTF. The CDR3 nucleotides read TGTGCCAGCAGTTACATCATGCGTAACTATGGCTACACCTTC.

The chain has TRBV9 and TRBJ2-2; a weak D match, TRBD2 (5 bases). Deletions cut 0 bases from V and 8 bases from J, with 14 bases between. This CDR3 comprises 15 residues. Germline CDR1 is SGDLS and CDR2 is YYNGEE. The CDR3 spells CASSVASGGWGELFF. DNA of the CDR3: TGTGCCAGCAGCGTAGCCAGCGGTGGTTGGGGGGAGCTGTTTTTT.

This clone was observed a few times. This sequence joins TRBV5-6 and TRBJ2-2; 7 bases are shared with TRBD1. The CDR3 is 16 amino acids. The V and J ends lost 3 bases and 0 bases, in that order; junction bases with no gene match: 5. The germline V gene has CDR1 SGHDT and CDR2 YYEEEE. The CDR3 here is CASSSRQGTNTGELFF. The DNA for the CDR3 is TGTGCCAGCAGCTCTAGACAGGGTACGAACACCGGGGAGCTGTTTTTT.

The V call is TRBV7-9, the J call TRBJ2-7; TRBD1 agrees at 8 bases. CDR1 and CDR2 (germline): SEHNR, FQNEAQ (reference sequence). CDR3 length equals 15 residues. Trimming at V came to 5 bases and at J to 5 bases, leaving 11 bases not matched to a gene. CDR3 DNA sequence: TGTGCCAGCAGCCCTGACAGGGGTATGATCGACGAGCAGTACTTC. Translation gives CASSPDRGMIDEQYF.

As DNA, the CDR3 is TGTGCCTGGAGGACCGACAGGGGTGGTGAAAAACTGTTTTTT. Translated: CAWRTDRGGEKLFF. The gene calls are TRBV30 and TRBJ1-4; TRBD1 matches 8 bases. J was trimmed by 7 bases and V by 3 bases; bases with no gene match: 7. The germline V gene has CDR1 GTSNPN and CDR2 SVGIG (reference sequence). This CDR3 spans 14 amino acids.

This chain links TRBV10-3 with TRBJ2-7; D is unresolved. V was pared by 2 bases and J by 4 bases, with 9 bases between. Germline values: CDR1 ENHRY, CDR2 SYGVKD. The CDR3 length is 13 residues. The CDR3: CAISERNIYEQYF. CDR3 DNA sequence: TGTGCCATCAGTGAGAGAAATATATACGAGCAGTACTTC.

The rearrangement links TRBV9 to TRBJ2-2; D gene ambiguous. This CDR3 contains 14 residues. V lost 5 bases, J lost 3 bases, and 11 bases lay in between. Germline V gene data show CDR1 as SGDLS and CDR2 as YYNGEE. CDR3 nucleotide sequence: TGTGCCAGCAGACCTAGTTCCGACACCGGGGAGCTGTTTTTT. This translates into CASRPSSDTGELFF. Full variable domain (rest looked up from reference TRBV9 and TRBJ2-2): DSGVTQTPKHLITATGQRVTLRCSPRSGDLSVYWYQQSLDQGLQFLIQYYNGEERAKGNILERFSAQQFPDLHSELNLSSLELGDSALYFCASRPSSDTGELFFGEGSRLTVL.

The chain recombines TRBV5-4 with TRBJ1-2; D is unclear. Germline CDR1 reads SGHNT; CDR2 reads YYREEE (reference sequence). V lost 6 bases and J 4 bases, leaving 16 bases between the germline ends. This CDR3 has 14 residues. DNA for the CDR3: TGTGCCAGCAATTACGGTGGGTCGACCTATGGCTACACCTTC. It translates to CASNYGGSTYGYTF.

The rearrangement joins TRBV9 to TRBJ2-2; D not resolved. The CDR3 spans 13 residues. Germline values: CDR1 SGDLS, CDR2 YYNGEE. Trimming shortened V by 7 bases and J by 2 bases, and 9 bases separated the two germline ends. The CDR3 region has the DNA TGTGCCAGCGCCCAGCAAAACACCGGGGAGCTGTTTTTT. Protein product: CASAQQNTGELFF.

The J gene is TRBJ2-1, the V gene TRBV11-3; D is perhaps TRBD2 (5 bases). CDR1 and CDR2 from the germline V gene are SGHNT and YENEEA. Between the trimmed V and J ends, which lost 3 bases and 9 bases, there was a span of 15 bases. The CDR3 sequence is 14 residues long. The chain's CDR3 is CASSFGGYGGEQFF. The CDR3 DNA follows: TGTGCCAGCAGCTTCGGCGGGTATGGCGGTGAGCAGTTCTTC.

The chain joins TRBV18 to TRBJ1-2; no firm D call. The CDR3 length is 16 residues. The V end was cut by 0 bases, the J end by 4 bases, with 15 bases between. Germline lookup yields CDR1 KGHSH and CDR2 LQKENI. The CDR3 region has the DNA TGTGCCAGCTCACCACCCTCCGAGGCAGGCAGCTATGGCTACACCTTC. Its translation is CASSPPSEAGSYGYTF.